This is a list of T cell receptor beta chains from one sample in a study of blood T cell repertoires in COVID-19. Profiled with immunoSEQ multiplex PCR; TCRdb holds only in-frame clones, not every one. The sample records around 100,000 clones, over 80% being singletons. Material: peripheral blood. The origin of the receptors is a man aged 50 or older with active or convalescent COVID-19. Each CDR3 is given without its conserved first and last residue.

>13|TRBV6-1
ASSEWDSYTDTQY
>15|TRBV7-2
ASSLDGDRGYQNIQY
>13|TRBV2
ASSRGLAGSNEQF
>12|TRBV6-5
ASSRQISGNTIY
>13|TRBV5-1
ASSSSLAEYNEQF
>13|TRBV15
ATSSPGEGAEKLF
>11|TRBV20-1
SASRGRANEQY
>12|TRBV5-1
ASSLGREEETQY
>11|TRBV30
AWNIRGDYEQY
>12|TRBV27
ASKETYSNQPQH
>13|TRBV6-5
ASSYGQEINSPLH
>13|TRBV5-6
ASSLTGQTHQPQH
>14|TRBV7-9
ASSYTTGSGYNEQF
>12|TRBV6-5
ASSRQGDNEKLF
>12|TRBV4-1
ASNQVGGQETQY